The 25 T cell receptor delta chains below all came from one sample that was sequenced in a study of Vδ1+ human thymocytes. Study-wide points: Thymic TRG and TRD repertoires appeared highly polyclonal.

No cognate antigen is known for these TCRs. The template was reverse-transcribed extracted RNA. The CDR3 regions were amplified by multiplex PCR from V-gene primers to a constant-region primer. TCRdb made new clone calls on the multiplex PCR reads using CATT. The repertoire holds 23,000 or so delta-chain clones, with 7.4% as singletons. Input material: Vdelta1+ gamma-delta thymocytes from the thymus. Subset here: FACS-sorted CD3+ TCRalphabeta- TCRVdelta1+ TCRVdelta2- thymocytes. These receptors all come from a girl less than two years old who had congenital heart surgery.

This clone was recorded a few times. The sample holds other DNA sequences that translate to the same CDR3. V gene TRDV1 combines with J gene TRDJ1, with TRDD3 matching 10 bases. CDR1 is TSWWSYY, CDR2 QGS, per germline. After removal of 4 bases from V and 3 bases from J, the junction contained 17 bases not matched to a gene. The length of the CDR3 is 19 residues. CDR3 coding DNA: TGTGCTCTTGGGGTACGGTATCACGGAGTGGGGGATACTTCCGATAAACTCATCTTT. Residues: CALGVRYHGVGDTSDKLIF.

This clone was seen a handful of times. This chain connects TRDV1 to TRDJ1; maybe TRDD2 (6 bases). The germline CDR1 and CDR2 sequences are TSWWSYY and QGS. The CDR3 is made up of 25 amino acids. Deletions cut 1 base from V and 0 bases from J, with 39 bases between. The CDR3 DNA reads TGTGCTCTTGGGGAACGTCGGGTCCTACAAGTGGTACTGGATCTATGGCAGTCGTACACCGATAAACTCATCTTT. Amino acid sequence: CALGERRVLQVVLDLWQSYTDKLIF.

This chain joins TRDV1 and TRDJ1; D remains ambiguous. Deletions cut 2 bases from V and 0 bases from J, with 16 bases between. Germline V lookup: CDR1 TSWWSYY, CDR2 QGS. The CDR3 has 17 amino acids. DNA of the CDR3: TGTGCTCTTGGGGAAGGTTCCGCCTGCCCTTACACCGATAAACTCATCTTT. This gives the protein CALGEGSACPYTDKLIF.

The J segment is TRDJ1; no V gene was assigned; the tabulated D call, TRDD3, remains unverified against the DNA. The CDR3 runs 17 residues. The CDR3 loop is CALGDKIYRTDTDKLIF. In DNA, the CDR3 is TGTGCTCTTGGAGACAAAATTTATCGTACGGATACCGATAAACTCATCTTT.

The J gene is TRDJ1, the V gene TRDV1, with 10 bases that match TRDD3. J was trimmed by 0 bases and V by 3 bases; bases with no gene match: 16. This CDR3 region has 20 residues. Germline values: CDR1 TSWWSYY, CDR2 QGS. The CDR3 DNA is TGTGCTCTTGGGGACAGTCTGGGGGATAGAGAAGTACTGTACACCGATAAACTCATCTTT. This sequence encodes CALGDSLGDREVLYTDKLIF.

This clone was recorded a few times. The rearrangement links TRDV2 to TRDJ1, with 11 bases that match TRDD3. V lost 5 bases and J lost 2; bases outside the gene matches: 12. The CDR3 loop spans 17 amino acids. Germline CDR1 and CDR2: GEAIGNYY and EKD. The CDR3 protein is CACGWGIQPPGTDKLIF. The CDR3 nucleotides read TGTGCCTGTGGCTGGGGGATACAACCCCCAGGGACCGATAAACTCATCTTT.

There is no V gene call, and the J gene is TRDJ1; whether TRDD3, the table's D call, matches the DNA was not checked. CDR3 length: 18 residues. CDR3 residues: CALGGAIPFKEYTDKLIF. The CDR3 DNA reads as TGTGCTCTTGGAGGGGCGATACCCTTTAAGGAATACACCGATAAACTCATCTTT.

A few counts support this clone. The chain couples TRDV1 to TRDJ1, with 8 nucleotides matching TRDD3. The CDR3 is 24 residues long. The J segment lost 0 bases and the V segment lost 5 bases, leaving 32 bases of the junction unmatched. The germline V gene encodes CDR1 TSWWSYY and CDR2 QGS. This CDR3 reads CALGRSEDCTGGSVGVTYTDKLIF. In nucleotides, the CDR3 is TGTGCTCTTGGGAGATCTGAAGATTGTACTGGGGGGTCAGTGGGGGTTACGTACACCGATAAACTCATCTTT.

This clone has a handful of counts. V and J are TRDV1 and TRDJ1; D might be TRDD3 (6 bases). The V end lost 3 bases, the J end lost 5 bases, and 19 bases lay between the germline ends. The germline gives CDR1 TSWWSYY, CDR2 QGS. This CDR3 is 16 amino acids long. The CDR3 loop is CALGDSPCELGDKLIF. CDR3 nucleotides: TGTGCTCTTGGGGATTCCCCCTGCGAGCTGGGGGATAAACTCATCTTT.

The V call is TRDV1, the J call TRDJ1, with 9 bases lining up with TRDD3. Germline V CDR1 and CDR2: TSWWSYY, QGS. The CDR3 is 17 amino acids. The junction had 18 bases not matched to a gene; V was cut back by 3 bases and J by 10 bases. The CDR3, as DNA: TGTGCTCTTGGGGACTACAGGCCCGGGACCGGGGATACGTCACTCATCTTT. It specifies CALGDYRPGTGDTSLIF.

The chain has TRDV1 and TRDJ1, with D possibly TRDD3 on 6 matching bases. The CDR3 covers 16 residues. Germline loops: CDR1 TSWWSYY, CDR2 QGS. Trimming left V 2 bases short and J 0 bases short, with 13 bases between. CDR3 in amino acids: CALGESDWGYTDKLIF. CDR3 DNA sequence: TGTGCTCTTGGGGAATCCGATTGGGGATACACCGATAAACTCATCTTT.

This clone was picked up a small number of times. The V gene is TRDV1, the J gene TRDJ1, with 10 bases that match TRDD3. Trimming at V came to 3 bases and at J to 5 bases, leaving 27 bases not matched to a gene. Germline assignment: CDR1 TSWWSYY and CDR2 QGS. The CDR3 spans 22 residues. The CDR3 reads CALGDGRFSHWGMRMNQDKLIF. The DNA for the CDR3 is TGTGCTCTTGGGGACGGCCGCTTCTCCCACTGGGGGATGAGAATGAATCAGGATAAACTCATCTTT.

A few counts support this clone. The V and J genes are TRDV1 and TRDJ1, with D unclear. This CDR3 has 18 amino acids. With 0 bases removed from V and 5 bases from J, the gap between germline ends came to 22 bases. The V gene's germline CDR1 is TSWWSYY and CDR2 QGS. This CDR3 reads CALGELDCLFFGSDKLIF. As DNA, the CDR3 is TGTGCTCTTGGGGAACTCGATTGTCTGTTCTTCGGTTCAGATAAACTCATCTTT.

This clone was observed a handful of times. This chain uses TRDV1 with TRDJ1; the D gene is possibly TRDD3 (5 bases). This CDR3 region has 15 residues. Trimming shortened V by 2 bases and J by 2 bases, and 12 bases separated the two germline ends. Germline V lookup: CDR1 TSWWSYY, CDR2 QGS. The CDR3 DNA is TGTGCTCTTGGGGAAAGGAGGGGACCGACCGATAAACTCATCTTT. Its translation: CALGERRGPTDKLIF.

This chain connects TRDV1 to TRDJ1; 12 nucleotides match TRDD3. With V trimmed by 5 bases and J by 2 bases, 3 bases remained unmatched. Germline V lookup: CDR1 TSWWSYY, CDR2 QGS. The CDR3 is 15 residues long. The CDR3 nucleotides read TGTGCTCTTGGGTGTCTGGGGGATACGACCGATAAACTCATCTTT. As protein: CALGCLGDTTDKLIF.

In its sample, this clone was seen a few times. This chain joins TRDV1 and TRDJ1; D gene ambiguous. V was clipped by 0 bases and J by 0 bases, with 11 bases between them. Looked up from germline, CDR1 is TSWWSYY and CDR2 is QGS. The CDR3 length is 16 residues. CDR3 loop: CALGELQPYYTDKLIF. For the CDR3, the DNA is TGTGCTCTTGGGGAACTTCAACCATATTACACCGATAAACTCATCTTT.

This clone was observed a handful of times. The chain links TRDV1 to TRDJ1; 13 nucleotides agree with TRDD3. There are 25 residues in the CDR3. Germline CDR1 TSWWSYY, CDR2 QGS. Germline trimming cut 4 bases from V and 0 bases from J; bases unmatched to any gene: 29. The CDR3 here is CALGVGFLPPDWGIRGGGYTDKLIF. CDR3 nucleotides: TGTGCTCTTGGGGTAGGATTCCTCCCACCGGACTGGGGGATACGCGGAGGAGGTTACACCGATAAACTCATCTTT.

A word on this clone: The DNA is omitted, as the CDR3 cannot be located on it reliably, and the CDR3 follows TCRdb's listing. This chain joins TRAV29/DV5 and TRDJ1; the listed D gene, TRDD3, was not tested against the DNA. The CDR3 adds up to 28 amino acids, both ends counted. Germline V gives CDR1 NSMFDY, CDR2 ISSIKDK. The CDR3 region is CSVLLCSKRHRRLPTRALLGVYTDKLIF.

This clone has more than one count but fewer than ten. One end of the junction is discordant with germline, which a read error may explain. This chain connects TRDV1 to TRDJ1, with D perhaps TRDD2 or TRDD3 (6 bases each). This CDR3 comprises 20 residues. The germline gives CDR1 TSWWSYY, CDR2 QGS. The CDR3 DNA reads as TGTGCTCCTGGGGAATGGGGGGACTCCTACGAGGGGATTGGGGTAGTGAAACTCATCTTT. It codes for CAPGEWGDSYEGIGVVKLIF.

The chain couples TRDV1 to TRDJ1, with TRDD3 identical over 9 bases. Germline matching of the DNA provided the J gene here, since TCRdb leaves it blank. This CDR3 comprises 18 residues. Germline V gene data show CDR1 as TSWWSYY and CDR2 as QGS. The J segment lost 0 bases and the V segment lost 2 bases, leaving 10 bases of the junction unmatched. The CDR3 bases are TGTGCTCTTGGGGAATATCAGCTGGGGGATTCATACACCGATAAACTCATCTTT. Encoded protein: CALGEYQLGDSYTDKLIF.

In its sample, this clone was seen a few times. The chain recombines TRDV1 with TRDJ1, with 7 bases fitting TRDD2. J lost 1 base, V lost 1 base, and 30 bases had no gene match. The CDR3 runs to 24 residues. From germline, CDR1 is TSWWSYY and CDR2 QGS. The CDR3 region is CALGEPKTFLVSRGAPPGTDKLIF. CDR3 nucleotides: TGTGCTCTTGGGGAACCTAAAACCTTCCTCGTATCACGGGGGGCTCCCCCCGGCACCGATAAACTCATCTTT.

This clone was observed a few times. V usage is TRDV1 and J usage is TRDJ1; 10 bases line up with TRDD3. There are 21 residues in the CDR3. CDR1 is TSWWSYY, CDR2 QGS, per germline. V gave up 0 bases and J gave up 3 bases; unmatched junction bases: 19. CDR3 nucleotide sequence: TGTGCTCTTGGGGAACTTAAGAACCTAAACTGGGGGATGAGGCGACCCGATAAACTCATCTTT. Its protein is CALGELKNLNWGMRRPDKLIF.

This clone was counted between two and nine times. This chain uses TRDV1 with TRDJ1; tentatively, D is TRDD3 (5 bases). Germline CDR1 is TSWWSYY and CDR2 is QGS. This CDR3 contains 18 residues. V lost 0 bases, J lost 2 bases, and 19 bases lay in between. The CDR3 is CALGELILSGFSTDKLIF. The DNA of the CDR3 is TGTGCTCTTGGGGAACTCATCCTTTCTGGGTTTTCTACCGATAAACTCATCTTT.

The chain uses TRDV1 and TRDJ1, with a tentative D call TRDD3 (6 bases). The CDR3 extends over 23 amino acids. V lost 1 base and J lost 0, with 33 bases in between. The germline CDR1 and CDR2 sequences are TSWWSYY and QGS. CDR3 sequence: CALGEPWSQPVLGFGSYTDKLIF. CDR3 nucleotides: TGTGCTCTTGGGGAACCCTGGTCCCAGCCTGTACTGGGCTTCGGATCGTACACCGATAAACTCATCTTT.

This clone qualifies as medium-sized (0.01 to 0.1%). The chain couples TRDV2 to TRDJ2, with 13 nucleotides matching TRDD3. J lost 4 bases, V lost 6 bases, and 13 bases had no gene match. Germline V gene sequence: CDR1 GEAIGNYY, CDR2 EKD. There are 18 residues in the CDR3. CDR3 sequence (DNA): TGTGCCTGTCCACTATCAACTGGGGGATACGCGGCGACAGCACAACTCTTCTTT. It specifies CACPLSTGGYAATAQLFF.